The present T cell receptor beta chain was sequenced within a study of blood T cells in healthy people across ages. A second PCR, run for about 6 to 11 cycles, used a sample-barcoded 5' primer plus a J-beta primer mix. TCRdb redid the calling of the 5' RACE reads with MiXCR, one entry per CDR3 protein. The table shows 950,000 to 1,200,000 distinct CDR3 sequences, with 35% to 40% occurring only once. CDR1 and CDR2 (germline): WSHSY, SAAADI. Unmatched junction bases numbered 5, after V lost 7 bases and J lost 2 bases. CDR3 size: 14 residues. The specimen sequenced was blood. This receptor was identified in a man between 18 and 29 years old in good health. The rearrangement links TRBV10-2 to TRBJ1-5; 7 bases map to TRBD1. CDR3 sequence reads: CASTLGQGNQPQHF. The CDR3 region has the DNA TGCGCCAGCACTCTAGGACAGGGCAATCAGCCCCAGCATTTT.